Below are 23 T cell receptor beta chains sequenced from a single sample in a study of Ad26.COV2.S vaccination and SARS-CoV-2 variants. Measured with immunoSEQ multiplex PCR; TCRdb has only the in-frame clones, and not every one. Of about 680,000 clones listed, 89% are singletons. The treatment denotes: 19 received Ad26.COV2.S at low or high dose, single or two shots; five or six received placebo; per-sample allocation not given. Samples analyzed were those drawn on day 63 after the first vaccine or placebo injection. Sample: peripheral blood, taken in a trial of Ad26.COV2.S vaccine versus placebo. These receptors were obtained from a person aged 18 to 65 who received the Ad26.COV2.S COVID-19 vaccine or a placebo.

J is TRBJ2-2 and V is TRBV6-5, with D hard to call. Trimming shortened V by 7 bases and J by 6 bases, and 6 bases separated the two germline ends. Germline CDR1 is MNHEY and CDR2 is SVGAGI. CDR3 length: 11 residues. For the CDR3, the DNA is TGTGCCAGCAAAGAGGCCGGGGAGCTGTTTTTT. This gives the protein CASKEAGELFF.

Only a few counts were recorded for this clone. This chain uses TRBV5-1 with TRBJ1-3; D not certain. Germline V gene lookup returns CDR1 SGHRS and CDR2 YFSETQ. The CDR3 spans 16 residues. The V gene lost 0 bases and the J gene lost 2 bases, with 12 bases spanning the gap. This CDR3 is CASSLGGTQTGNTIYF. For the CDR3, the DNA is TGCGCCAGCAGCTTGGGGGGAACCCAGACTGGAAACACCATATATTTT. The complete variable domain, with remaining parts taken from reference TRBV5-1 and TRBJ1-3, reads KAGVTQTPRYLIKTRGQQVTLSCSPISGHRSVSWYQQTPGQGLQFLFEYFSETQRNKGNFPGRFSGRQFSNSRSEMNVSTLELGDSALYLCASSLGGTQTGNTIYFGEGSWLTVV.

This chain joins TRBV5-1 and TRBJ2-3, with 7 bases identical to TRBD1. Germline-derived CDR1 and CDR2 are SGHRS and YFSETQ. CDR3 length: 15 amino acids. The V segment lost 0 bases and the J segment 5 bases; nucleotides outside the gene matches: 6. The CDR3, as DNA: TGCGCCAGCAGCTTGGTAGGTCAGGGGGAAGATACGCAGTATTTT. It encodes CASSLVGQGEDTQYF. Full variable domain (outside the CDR3, taken from reference TRBV5-1 and TRBJ2-3): KAGVTQTPRYLIKTRGQQVTLSCSPISGHRSVSWYQQTPGQGLQFLFEYFSETQRNKGNFPGRFSGRQFSNSRSEMNVSTLELGDSALYLCASSLVGQGEDTQYFGPGTRLTVL.

The V call is TRBV6-5, the J call TRBJ1-1, with 11 positions matching TRBD1. Germline CDR1 and CDR2: MNHEY and SVGAGI. The junction had 3 bases not matched to a gene; V was cut back by 6 bases and J by 0 bases. The CDR3 is made up of 15 amino acids. The CDR3 sequence: CASRRDRGLNTEAFF. The CDR3 nucleotides are TGTGCCAGCAGAAGGGACAGGGGGTTGAACACTGAAGCTTTCTTT.

This clone was observed once. V is TRBV29-1 and J is TRBJ1-1; perhaps TRBD1 as D (6 bases). V lost 4 bases to trimming and J lost 0 bases, with 12 bases between them. This CDR3 is 14 amino acids long. The germline V gene encodes CDR1 SQVTM and CDR2 ANQGSEA. The CDR3 region is CSVGRTVMNTEAFF. The CDR3 nucleotides read TGCAGCGTTGGGCGGACAGTCATGAACACTGAAGCTTTCTTT.

The rearrangement links TRBV7-2 to TRBJ2-2; D could derive from TRBD1 or TRBD2 (6 bases each). Trimming took 5 bases from V and 0 from J, leaving 13 bases between them. The CDR3 covers 16 residues. The germline V gene has CDR1 SGHTA and CDR2 FQGNSA. CDR3 protein: CASSKRGTTNTGELFF. The CDR3 DNA reads TGTGCCAGCAGCAAACGGGGGACAACGAACACCGGGGAGCTGTTTTTT.

The chain links TRBV12-5 to TRBJ1-4; 10 bases agree with TRBD1. Germline CDR1 is LGHNT and CDR2 is FRNRAP. Unmatched junction bases numbered 6, after V lost 6 bases and J lost 8 bases. The CDR3 is 14 residues long. CDR3 amino acids: CASGLGQGREKLFF. The CDR3 DNA reads as TGTGCTAGTGGCCTGGGACAGGGGAGGGAAAAACTGTTTTTT.

CDR3 nucleotide sequence: TGTGCCAGCAGCTCTCAGGGAGGCACAGATACGCAGTATTTT. Encoded protein: CASSSQGGTDTQYF. The rearrangement links TRBV7-3 to TRBJ2-3; possibly TRBD1 or TRBD2 for D (5 bases each). The CDR3 has 14 amino acids. Germline lookup yields CDR1 SGHTA and CDR2 FQGTGA. The V and J ends lost 4 bases and 1 base respectively, with 9 bases between them.

The rearrangement joins TRBV6-5 to TRBJ1-5; 8 bases align to TRBD1. The germline CDR1 and CDR2 sequences are MNHEY and SVGAGI. V was clipped by 7 bases and J by 3 bases; unmatched bases: 5. The CDR3 contains 14 residues. CDR3 amino acids: CASTDRGLNQPQHF. For the CDR3, the DNA is TGTGCCAGCACCGACAGGGGCCTCAATCAGCCCCAGCATTTT.

The chain has TRBV5-5 and TRBJ1-4; maybe TRBD1 (5 bases). V lost 3 bases to trimming and J lost 0 bases, with 12 bases between them. CDR1 SGHKS and CDR2 YYEKEE come from the germline V gene (reference sequence). CDR3 length equals 16 residues. The CDR3 DNA sequence: TGTGCCAGCAGCTATGCAGGGACCGCAACTAATGAAAAACTGTTTTTT. This codes for CASSYAGTATNEKLFF.

A single count supports this clone. The V gene is TRBV30, the J gene TRBJ1-3; D is unresolved. Trimming took off 2 bases at V and 0 bases at J, with 11 bases between the two ends. The CDR3 is 15 residues long. Germline CDR1 is GTSNPN and CDR2 is SVGIG (reference sequence). The CDR3 DNA reads as TGTGCCTGGAGTCGTGACAACCCCTCTGGAAACACCATATATTTT. It codes for CAWSRDNPSGNTIYF. The entire variable domain, with the rest obtained from reference TRBV30 and TRBJ1-3, is as follows: SQTIHQWPATLVQPVGSPLSLECTVEGTSNPNLYWYRQAAGRGLQLLFYSVGIGQISSEVPQNLSASRPQDRQFILSSKKLLLSDSGFYLCAWSRDNPSGNTIYFGEGSWLTVV.

The chain carries TRBV7-2 and TRBJ2-7; 7 positions match TRBD2. With 7 bases clipped from V and 0 bases from J, the junction kept 6 bases outside the gene matches. Germline V gene data show CDR1 as SGHTA and CDR2 as FQGNSA. The CDR3 contains 14 residues. The CDR3: CASNRGGSSYEQYF. CDR3 nucleotide sequence: TGTGCCAGCAACCGCGGGGGTAGCTCCTACGAGCAGTACTTC.

The CDR3, as DNA: TGTGCCAGCAGCGTACAACCGGGCTGGGACACTGAAGCTTTCTTT. This gives the protein CASSVQPGWDTEAFF. This chain uses TRBV9 with TRBJ1-1; D uncertain. Germline CDR1 reads SGDLS; CDR2 reads YYNGEE. This CDR3 has 15 amino acids. The V and J ends lost 1 base and 3 bases respectively, with 13 bases between them.

This chain connects TRBV4-2 to TRBJ1-5; D gene uncertain. The CDR3 loop spans 19 amino acids. Germline CDR1 and CDR2: LGHNA and YNFKEQ. V lost 0 bases, J lost 4 bases, and 22 bases lay in between. CDR3 loop: CASSQDAGVGPGLNQPQHF. The CDR3 DNA follows: TGTGCCAGCAGCCAAGACGCGGGAGTTGGGCCAGGCCTTAATCAGCCCCAGCATTTT.

The V call is TRBV7-9, the J call TRBJ2-3; D gene uncertain. This CDR3 comprises 13 residues. The V and J ends lost 1 base and 3 bases respectively, with 5 bases between them. CDR1 SEHNR and CDR2 FQNEAQ come from the germline V gene (reference sequence). The CDR3 here is CASSLGSTDTQYF. For the CDR3, the DNA is TGTGCCAGCAGCTTAGGATCAACAGATACGCAGTATTTT. Complete variable domain (other parts from reference TRBV7-9 and TRBJ2-3): DTGVSQNPRHKITKRGQNVTFRCDPISEHNRLYWYRQTLGQGPEFLTYFQNEAQLEKSRLLSDRFSAERPKGSFSTLEIQRTEQGDSAMYLCASSLGSTDTQYFGPGTRLTVL.

The CDR3 protein is CAWGNVKAGENTIYF. The DNA of the CDR3 is TGTGCCTGGGGAAATGTAAAGGCAGGGGAAAACACCATATATTTT. The rearrangement uses TRBV30 and TRBJ1-3, with TRBD1 as a possible D gene (6 bases). Germline V gene data show CDR1 as GTSNPN and CDR2 as SVGIG (reference sequence). This CDR3 region has 15 residues. V lost 5 bases and J lost 6, with 20 bases in between.

This clone has just one count. The rearrangement uses TRBV2 and TRBJ2-1, with TRBD1 as a possible D gene (6 bases). The CDR3 extends over 19 amino acids. Per germline, CDR1 SNHLY and CDR2 FYNNEI. Trimming took 3 bases from V and 1 from J, leaving 22 bases between them. The CDR3 region has the DNA TGTGCCAGCAGTGAGGAGAGGGGGTGGGCTAGCTTGTCCTACAATGAGCAGTTCTTC. This encodes CASSEERGWASLSYNEQFF.

The chain carries TRBV20-1 and TRBJ1-3, with D possibly being TRBD1 (5 bases). The V end lost 5 bases, the J end lost 8 bases, and 10 bases lay between the germline ends. Germline CDR1 and CDR2: DFQATT and SNEGSKA (reference sequence). There are 11 residues in the CDR3. CDR3 sequence (DNA): TGCAGTGCTCCCAGGGCGGACACCATATATTTT. Translating gives CSAPRADTIYF.

This chain joins TRBV6-2 or TRBV6-3 and TRBJ1-4; perhaps TRBD1 as D (6 bases). This CDR3 is 16 amino acids long. Trimming stripped 5 bases from V and 10 bases from J, with 23 bases between. Germline V CDR1 and CDR2: MNHEY, SVGEGT. The CDR3 region has the DNA TGTGCCAGCAGTATGGAGCCCGGGGGGCCGACGGGAAAACTGTTTTTT. This gives the protein CASSMEPGGPTGKLFF.

On this clone itself: Additional DNA sequences in this sample encode the identical CDR3. The CDR3 loop reads CASSLSTNEKLFF. The CDR3 nucleotides are TGTGCCAGCAGCTTATCCACAAATGAAAAACTGTTTTTT. The chain uses TRBV7-2 and TRBJ1-4; no reliable D call. This CDR3 is built from 13 residues. The germline gives CDR1 SGHTA, CDR2 FQGNSA. Trimming left V 2 bases short and J 5 bases short, with 6 bases between.

The rearrangement joins TRBV7-2 to TRBJ2-3; 7 bases agree with TRBD1. This CDR3 is 15 amino acids long. Germline CDR1 reads SGHTA; CDR2 reads FQGNSA. V shed 4 bases, J shed 2 bases, and the junction held 6 bases outside the gene matches. The CDR3 spells CASSSDRATTDTQYF. CDR3 sequence (DNA): TGTGCCAGCAGCTCCGACAGGGCCACCACAGATACGCAGTATTTT.

The chain joins TRBV5-1 to TRBJ2-5; 8 nucleotides line up with TRBD1. V shed 7 bases, J shed 2 bases, and the junction held 7 bases outside the gene matches. This CDR3 contains 14 residues. Germline CDR1 and CDR2: SGHRS and YFSETQ. The CDR3 reads CASGNRGDQETQYF. CDR3 in DNA: TGCGCCAGCGGGAACAGGGGGGATCAAGAGACCCAGTACTTC. Variable domain in full (rest from reference TRBV5-1 and TRBJ2-5): KAGVTQTPRYLIKTRGQQVTLSCSPISGHRSVSWYQQTPGQGLQFLFEYFSETQRNKGNFPGRFSGRQFSNSRSEMNVSTLELGDSALYLCASGNRGDQETQYFGPGTRLLVL.

The chain recombines TRBV6-1 with TRBJ1-6, with TRBD1 as a possible D gene (5 bases). Per germline, CDR1 MNHNS and CDR2 SASEGT. The CDR3 sequence is 14 residues long. Trimming took 3 bases from V and 6 from J, leaving 9 bases between them. The CDR3, as DNA: TGTGCCAGCAGTGATCAGGGCGGTAATTCACCCCTCCACTTT. It encodes CASSDQGGNSPLHF.